A selection of T cell receptor beta chains follows, all from one sample in a study of blood T cell repertoires in COVID-19. The method was immunoSEQ multiplex PCR; TCRdb's version includes in-frame clones alone and lacks a portion of them. The profile covers about 430,000 clones, with around nine tenths appearing a single time and 1.4% taken by the ten largest. The sequencing input was PBMCs or T cells enriched from blood (not recorded which). The receptors stem from a woman aged 18-29 years who had been exposed to COVID-19. Each CDR3 is given with its conserved first and last residue.

cdr3_length: 16
j_call: TRBJ1-2
v_call: TRBV28
cdr3_aa: CASSFYRESANYGYTF

cdr3_length: 15
j_call: TRBJ1-5
v_call: TRBV2
cdr3_aa: CASSRGRESNQPQHF

cdr3_length: 14
j_call: TRBJ1-1
v_call: TRBV28
cdr3_aa: CASSRTDRNTEAFF

cdr3_length: 17
j_call: TRBJ2-1
v_call: TRBV13
cdr3_aa: CASSSLGGLSSYNEQFF

cdr3_length: 16
j_call: TRBJ2-1
v_call: TRBV28
cdr3_aa: CASRPTGTGIYNEQFF

cdr3_length: 15
j_call: TRBJ2-7
v_call: TRBV6-1
cdr3_aa: CASSELVQESYEQYF

cdr3_length: 15
j_call: TRBJ1-5
v_call: TRBV10-3
cdr3_aa: CAISESGQGNQPQHF

cdr3_length: 15
j_call: TRBJ2-5
v_call: TRBV9
cdr3_aa: CASSVGGLAQETQYF

cdr3_length: 16
j_call: TRBJ1-1
v_call: TRBV28
cdr3_aa: CASSQLTGQLNTEAFF

cdr3_length: 12
j_call: TRBJ2-7
v_call: TRBV12-3/TRBV12-4
cdr3_aa: CASSLTKYEQYF

cdr3_length: 15
j_call: TRBJ2-2
v_call: TRBV5-1
cdr3_aa: CASSFGTANTGELFF

cdr3_length: 16
j_call: TRBJ2-2
v_call: TRBV7-3
cdr3_aa: CASRPSRGGNTGELFF

cdr3_length: 15
j_call: TRBJ1-6
v_call: TRBV3-1/TRBV3-2
cdr3_aa: CASSQGLGTGSPLHF

cdr3_length: 11
j_call: TRBJ2-5
v_call: TRBV6-5
cdr3_aa: CAGQGRETQYF

cdr3_length: 17
j_call: TRBJ1-4
v_call: TRBV24-1
cdr3_aa: CATSDLWSTENNEKLFF

cdr3_length: 13
j_call: TRBJ2-1
v_call: TRBV15
cdr3_aa: CATSSSRVNEQFF

cdr3_length: 16
j_call: TRBJ2-3
v_call: TRBV9
cdr3_aa: CASSVSPSGSSDTQYF

cdr3_length: 15
j_call: TRBJ1-5
v_call: TRBV30
cdr3_aa: CAWSAGDREDQPQHF

cdr3_length: 14
j_call: TRBJ2-7
v_call: TRBV18
cdr3_aa: CASSRRGTSYEQYF

cdr3_length: 16
j_call: TRBJ2-7
v_call: TRBV4-2
cdr3_aa: CASSQSGTLSSYEQYF

cdr3_length: 13
j_call: TRBJ2-7
v_call: TRBV6-5
cdr3_aa: CASHTGGSYEQYF

cdr3_length: 14
j_call: TRBJ1-1
v_call: TRBV10-2
cdr3_aa: CASRDWGVRTEAFF

cdr3_length: 15
j_call: TRBJ1-5
v_call: TRBV19
cdr3_aa: CASTQQGSGNQPQHF

cdr3_length: 14
j_call: TRBJ1-5
v_call: TRBV28
cdr3_aa: CASRSRTVNQPQHF

cdr3_length: 14
j_call: TRBJ1-1
v_call: TRBV5-4
cdr3_aa: CASSLLGTGERTFF

cdr3_length: 15
j_call: TRBJ2-5
v_call: TRBV28
cdr3_aa: CASSPRRGGTETQYF

cdr3_length: 16
j_call: TRBJ2-7
v_call: TRBV18
cdr3_aa: CASSLGTSSISYEQYF

cdr3_length: 17
j_call: TRBJ1-5
v_call: TRBV4-1
cdr3_aa: CASSQGQGILSNQPQHF

cdr3_length: 15
j_call: TRBJ1-2
v_call: TRBV4-3
cdr3_aa: CASSQDAGGGYGYTF

cdr3_length: 11
j_call: TRBJ1-1
v_call: TRBV5-4
cdr3_aa: CASRNRGEAFF

cdr3_length: 15
j_call: TRBJ1-5
v_call: TRBV6-5
cdr3_aa: CASSSQGGTNQPQHF

cdr3_length: 15
j_call: TRBJ2-7
v_call: TRBV4-3
cdr3_aa: CASSQEWGGRYEQYF

cdr3_length: 17
j_call: TRBJ1-4
v_call: TRBV4-3
cdr3_aa: CASSQVGLPGADEKLFF

cdr3_length: 18
j_call: TRBJ2-7
v_call: TRBV7-8
cdr3_aa: CASSLGLAGGSGSYEQYF

cdr3_length: 13
j_call: TRBJ2-5
v_call: TRBV5-6
cdr3_aa: CASSLGPEETQYF

cdr3_length: 15
j_call: TRBJ2-7
v_call: TRBV19
cdr3_aa: CASSILGGGGYEQYF

cdr3_length: 14
j_call: TRBJ2-5
v_call: TRBV9
cdr3_aa: CASSVAAGSETQYF

cdr3_length: 14
j_call: TRBJ2-5
v_call: TRBV4-3
cdr3_aa: CASSLGLSGETQYF